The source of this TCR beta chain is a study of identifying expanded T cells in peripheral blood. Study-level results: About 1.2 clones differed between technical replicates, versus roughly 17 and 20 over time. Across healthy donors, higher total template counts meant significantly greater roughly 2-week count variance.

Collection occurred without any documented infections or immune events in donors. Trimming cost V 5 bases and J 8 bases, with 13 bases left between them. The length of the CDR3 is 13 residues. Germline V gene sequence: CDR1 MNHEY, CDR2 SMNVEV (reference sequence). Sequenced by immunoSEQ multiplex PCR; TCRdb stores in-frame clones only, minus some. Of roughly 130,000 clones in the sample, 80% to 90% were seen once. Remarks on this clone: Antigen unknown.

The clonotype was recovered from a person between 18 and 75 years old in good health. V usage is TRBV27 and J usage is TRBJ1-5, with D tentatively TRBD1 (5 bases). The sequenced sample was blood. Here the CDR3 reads CASSPQGLEPQHF. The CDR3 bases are TGTGCCAGCAGTCCTCAGGGTTTGGAGCCCCAGCATTTT.